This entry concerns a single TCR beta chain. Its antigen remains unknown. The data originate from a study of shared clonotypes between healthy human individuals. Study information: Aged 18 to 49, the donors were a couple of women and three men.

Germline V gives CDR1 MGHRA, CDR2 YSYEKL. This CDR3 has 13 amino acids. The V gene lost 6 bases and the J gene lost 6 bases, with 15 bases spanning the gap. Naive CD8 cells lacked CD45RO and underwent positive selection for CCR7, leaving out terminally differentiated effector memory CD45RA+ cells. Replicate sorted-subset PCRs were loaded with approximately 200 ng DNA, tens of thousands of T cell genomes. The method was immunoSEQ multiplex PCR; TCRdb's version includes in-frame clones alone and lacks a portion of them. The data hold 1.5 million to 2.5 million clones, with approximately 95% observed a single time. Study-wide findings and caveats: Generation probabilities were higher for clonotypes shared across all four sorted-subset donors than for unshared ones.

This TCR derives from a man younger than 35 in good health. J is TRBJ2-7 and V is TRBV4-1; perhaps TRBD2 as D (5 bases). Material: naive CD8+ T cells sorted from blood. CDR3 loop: CASSQTRDSEQYF. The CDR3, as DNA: TGCGCCAGCAGTCAAACTAGAGATAGCGAGCAGTACTTC.